This TCR beta chain was observed in a study of T-cell reconstitution after alpha-beta-depleted transplantation in children. Study observations and caveats: Some patients' high day-60 TCRbeta diversity was attributed to recipient cells surviving conditioning. The authors attributed T-cell counts and diversity one year after transplant mostly to newly produced T cells. Several hundred graft clones that had expanded were reportedly the source of alpha-beta T cells about two months after transplant.

Trimming took off 1 base at V and 2 bases at J, with 12 bases between the two ends. Germline values: CDR1 SGHDN, CDR2 FVKESK. The CDR3 runs 15 residues. Comment on this clonotype: Its target is unknown.

For TCRbeta, the library was prepared with unique molecular identifiers. TCRdb reprocessed the PCR reads with MiXCR, giving one entry per CDR3 protein. In the table there are approximately 1,000,000 distinct CDR3 sequences, about 29% of which are singletons. The specimen comprised PBMCs, mostly from graft donor cells, sampled 360 days after TCRalphabeta/CD19-depleted stem cell transplant. The genes are TRBV14 and TRBJ2-7; the D gene could be TRBD1 or TRBD2 (5 bases each). This sequence originates from a boy younger than two who had a stem cell transplant for SCID, so the T cells may come from the graft donor. CDR3 sequence reads: CASSQVAGRTYEQYF. In nucleotides, the CDR3 is TGTGCCAGCAGCCAAGTGGCAGGGAGAACCTACGAGCAGTACTTC.